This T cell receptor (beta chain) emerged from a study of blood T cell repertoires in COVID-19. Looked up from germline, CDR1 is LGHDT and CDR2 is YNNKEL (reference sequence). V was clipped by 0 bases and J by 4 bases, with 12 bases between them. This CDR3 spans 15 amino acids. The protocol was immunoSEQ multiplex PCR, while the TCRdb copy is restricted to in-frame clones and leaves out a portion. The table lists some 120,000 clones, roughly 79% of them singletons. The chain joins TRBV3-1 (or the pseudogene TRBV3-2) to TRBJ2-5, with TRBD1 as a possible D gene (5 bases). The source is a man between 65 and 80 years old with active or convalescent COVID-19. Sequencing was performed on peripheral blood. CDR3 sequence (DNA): TGTGCCAGCAGCCAAGATCGTCAGGGTGTAGAGACCCAGTACTTC. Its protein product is CASSQDRQGVETQYF.